Listed below are T cell receptor beta chains from one sample, sequenced in a study of shared clonotypes between healthy human individuals. The table came from immunoSEQ multiplex PCR; TCRdb's copy has only in-frame clones and leaves some out. The sample has some 450,000 clones, over 60% seen once; the top ten hold around 11%. Sequencing was performed on PBMCs. The receptors stem from a woman aged 40 to 50 in good health. Some clones in this sample may be carry-over from other donors' samples. The CDR3 runs from the conserved cysteine through the conserved F or W. Each record gives: D gene, clone size, J gene, V gene, CDR3 protein, CDR3 DNA. A D gene is named only where the DNA matches it firmly. The size of a clone is reported for some rows only, either as once, few or many, or as a class for expanded clones.

- | many | TRBJ1-1 | TRBV30 | CAWSVAENTEAFF | TGTGCCTGGAGTGTAGCAGAGAACACTGAAGCTTTCTTT
- | - | TRBJ2-4 | TRBV5-8 | CASSFLSAKNIQYF | TGTGCCAGCAGCTTTTTGTCAGCCAAAAACATTCAGTACTTC
- | - | TRBJ2-5 | TRBV7-2 | CASSLSSLDGETQYF | TGTGCCAGCAGCTTAAGTTCACTAGATGGTGAGACCCAGTACTTC
TRBD2 | - | TRBJ2-1 | TRBV10-1 | CASSRLAEYNEQFF | TGCGCCAGCAGCCGACTAGCGGAGTACAATGAGCAGTTCTTC
TRBD1 | - | TRBJ1-1 | TRBV6-1 | CASRPGQALNTEAFF | TGTGCCAGCAGACCGGGACAGGCTCTGAACACTGAAGCTTTCTTT
- | - | TRBJ1-5 | TRBV18 | CAGSPNRGAEQPQHF | TGTGCCGGCTCACCGAACCGGGGGGCGGAACAGCCCCAGCATTTT
- | many | TRBJ2-4 | TRBV28 | CASSYQSGWYF | TGTGCCAGCAGTTACCAGAGCGGGTGGTACTTC
TRBD2 | - | TRBJ2-7 | TRBV5-1 | CASSLAGRAGSYEQYF | TGCGCCAGCAGCTTGGCCGGGAGGGCCGGGTCCTACGAGCAGTACTTC
TRBD1 | - | TRBJ1-2 | TRBV19 | CASSIFVRDRASLADGYTF | TGTGCCAGTAGTATATTTGTGAGGGACAGGGCTTCCTTGGCGGATGGCTACACCTTC
- | many | TRBJ2-7 | TRBV15 | CATSRDWTEMYYEQYF | TGTGCCACCAGCAGAGATTGGACAGAGATGTACTACGAGCAGTACTTC
- | - | TRBJ2-3 | TRBV11-3 | CASSLEGQPGDTQYF | TGTGCCAGCAGCTTGGAGGGCCAGCCTGGAGATACGCAGTATTTT
- | - | TRBJ2-2 | TRBV6-4 | CASSRDPWAGELFF | TGTGCCAGCAGTCGGGACCCTTGGGCCGGGGAGCTGTTTTTT
TRBD2 | once | TRBJ2-3 | TRBV10-3 | CAIRAGLAGSSTDTQYF | TGTGCCATCAGAGCGGGACTAGCGGGGAGTAGCACAGATACGCAGTATTTT
TRBD2 | - | TRBJ2-7 | TRBV7-6 | CASSLASGKSYEQYF | TGTGCCAGCAGCTTAGCTAGCGGGAAGTCCTACGAGCAGTACTTC
- | - | TRBJ2-7 | TRBV7-2 | CASSPRRNSYEQYF | TGTGCCAGCAGCCCCCGACGGAACTCCTACGAGCAGTACTTC
- | - | TRBJ2-2 | TRBV27 | CASSPGVNTGELFF | TGTGCCAGCAGTCCGGGGGTGAACACCGGGGAGCTGTTTTTT
- | - | TRBJ2-1 | TRBV19 | CASSKGGEGLNEQFF | TGTGCCAGTAGTAAGGGGGGGGAGGGCCTGAATGAGCAGTTCTTC
TRBD1 | - | TRBJ2-2 | TRBV5-1 | CASSLGQGDTGELFF | TGCGCCAGCAGCCTGGGACAGGGGGACACCGGGGAGCTGTTTTTT
- | - | TRBJ2-7 | TRBV9 | CASSTGQGKPHEQYF | TGTGCCAGCAGCACCGGGCAGGGGAAGCCCCACGAGCAGTACTTC
TRBD1 | - | TRBJ1-4 | TRBV7-9 | CASSKDRGGPGEKLFF | TGTGCCAGCAGCAAAGACAGGGGCGGTCCTGGAGAAAAACTGTTTTTT
- | - | TRBJ1-1 | TRBV25-1 | CASSESRTNTEAFF | TGTGCCAGCAGTGAATCTAGGACGAACACTGAAGCTTTCTTT
- | - | TRBJ2-7 | TRBV7-9 | CASSFASSEQYF | TGTGCCAGCAGCTTTGCTTCCTCCGAGCAGTACTTC
TRBD1 | - | TRBJ1-5 | TRBV7-2 | CASSPRTGSGQPQHF | TGTGCCAGCAGCCCCCGGACAGGGAGTGGGCAGCCCCAGCATTTT
TRBD1 | - | TRBJ2-7 | TRBV5-1 | CASSLGTGNSYEQYF | TGCGCCAGCAGCTTGGGGACAGGGAACTCCTACGAGCAGTACTTC
TRBD2 | few | TRBJ2-7 | TRBV6-5 | CASAQVAGGSYEQYF | TGTGCCAGCGCGCAGGTAGCGGGAGGCTCCTACGAGCAGTACTTC
- | - | TRBJ1-2 | TRBV25-1 | CASRGSGARGYTF | TGTGCCAGCAGGGGATCGGGGGCCAGAGGCTACACCTTC
- | - | TRBJ2-7 | TRBV7-7 | CASSLAAYEQYF | TGTGCTAGCAGCTTAGCCGCATACGAGCAGTACTTC
- | - | TRBJ2-2 | TRBV7-9 | CASSLRAGNTGELFF | TGTGCCAGCAGCTTACGCGCAGGGAACACCGGGGAGCTGTTTTTT
- | - | TRBJ2-5 | TRBV6-5 | CASSYRDGWETQYF | TGTGCCAGCAGTTATCGGGACGGATGGGAGACCCAGTACTTC
- | - | TRBJ2-1 | TRBV5-4 | CASSFVSYNEQFF | TGTGCCAGCAGCTTTGTCAGTTACAATGAGCAGTTCTTC
- | - | TRBJ1-6 | TRBV2 | CASRDSRGWDSPLHF | TGTGCCAGCAGGGACTCGAGGGGTTGGGATTCACCCCTCCACTTT
TRBD2 | - | TRBJ2-2 | TRBV5-1 | CASSLGLAGGAGGELFF | TGCGCCAGCAGCTTGGGACTAGCGGGAGGAGCCGGCGGGGAGCTGTTTTTT
- | - | TRBJ2-3 | TRBV7-8 | CASSLVPDTQYF | TGTGCCAGCAGCTTGGTCCCTGATACGCAGTATTTT
TRBD1 | few | TRBJ2-7 | TRBV19 | CASSGQVMNEQYF | TGTGCCAGTAGCGGACAGGTGATGAACGAGCAGTACTTC
- | - | TRBJ1-1 | TRBV14 | CASSPSHRDTEAFF | TGTGCCAGCAGCCCTAGTCACAGGGACACTGAAGCTTTCTTT
TRBD1 | - | TRBJ1-1 | TRBV7-8 | CASSPQGARNTEAFF | TGTGCCAGCAGCCCCCAGGGGGCGCGGAACACTGAAGCTTTCTTT
- | - | TRBJ2-7 | TRBV14 | CASSQEGHISWREQYF | TGTGCCAGCAGCCAAGAGGGTCACATTTCTTGGCGAGAGCAGTACTTC
- | - | TRBJ1-5 | TRBV7-2 | CASTIGGSSRQPQHF | TGTGCCAGCACCATAGGGGGGAGTTCCCGTCAGCCCCAGCATTTT
- | - | TRBJ1-1 | TRBV6-5 | CASSYGGWGEAFF | TGTGCCAGCAGTTATGGGGGCTGGGGCGAAGCTTTCTTT
TRBD2 | - | TRBJ2-3 | TRBV13 | CASSTSGRRADTQYF | TGTGCCAGCAGCACTAGCGGGAGGCGGGCAGATACGCAGTATTTT
- | - | TRBJ2-1 | TRBV11-1 | CASSFAYGRHNEQFF | TGTGCCAGCAGCTTTGCCTACGGCAGGCACAATGAGCAGTTCTTC
- | - | TRBJ2-7 | TRBV7-9 | CASSLGWGPTSYEQYF | TGTGCCAGCAGCTTAGGTTGGGGTCCCACGTCCTACGAGCAGTACTTC
- | - | TRBJ1-2 | TRBV27 | CASSLRGGNYGYTF | TGTGCCAGCAGTTTAAGAGGGGGAAACTATGGCTACACCTTC
- | - | TRBJ1-2 | TRBV6-5 | CASSRGREGYTF | TGTGCCAGCAGTCGAGGCAGGGAGGGCTACACCTTC
TRBD2 | - | TRBJ2-7 | TRBV27 | CASSSLAGIPRQYF | TGTGCCAGCAGTTCACTAGCGGGAATTCCGCGGCAGTACTTC
TRBD2 | - | TRBJ2-3 | TRBV7-9 | CASSGGGGPTDTQYF | TGTGCCAGCAGCGGAGGCGGGGGGCCCACAGATACGCAGTATTTT
- | - | TRBJ1-5 | TRBV30 | CAWSVRVSNQPQHF | TGTGCCTGGAGTGTCAGGGTTAGCAATCAGCCCCAGCATTTT
TRBD2 | - | TRBJ2-7 | TRBV29-1 | CSVGGLAGTYEQYF | TGCAGCGTTGGGGGACTAGCTGGTACCTACGAGCAGTACTTC
- | once | TRBJ1-5 | TRBV27 | CASSLLGSRSNQPQHF | TGTGCCAGCAGTTTACTGGGGAGTCGTAGCAATCAGCCCCAGCATTTT
- | - | TRBJ2-5 | TRBV5-1 | CASSLDRGGETQYF | TGCGCCAGCAGCTTGGACAGGGGAGGAGAGACCCAGTACTTC
- | - | TRBJ1-1 | TRBV5-1 | CASSLAGRRDTEAFF | TGCGCCAGCAGCTTGGCAGGGAGACGGGACACTGAAGCTTTCTTT
- | - | TRBJ1-2 | TRBV10-2 | CASSGRGSGYGYTF | TGCGCCAGCAGTGGGAGGGGCTCTGGCTATGGCTACACCTTC
- | - | TRBJ2-2 | TRBV6-4 | CASSEAAGNTGELFF | TGTGCCAGCAGTGAAGCTGCGGGGAACACCGGGGAGCTGTTTTTT
TRBD2 | - | TRBJ2-5 | TRBV5-1 | CASSLGLAGGETQYF | TGCGCCAGCAGCTTAGGACTAGCGGGCGGGGAGACCCAGTACTTC
- | - | TRBJ1-3 | TRBV5-4 | CASSLGQPRSGNTIYF | TGTGCCAGCAGCTTAGGACAGCCTCGCTCTGGAAACACCATATATTTT
- | - | TRBJ2-3 | TRBV10-3 | CAIRGGRTDTQYF | TGTGCCATCAGAGGGGGACGCACAGATACGCAGTATTTT
TRBD2 | many | TRBJ2-1 | TRBV7-9 | CASSLSTSGSYNEQFF | TGTGCCAGCAGCCTCTCGACTAGCGGGAGCTACAATGAGCAGTTCTTC